Following are 31 T cell receptor beta chains from one sample sequenced in a study of beta chain features in type 1 diabetes. The study's findings and limits: Type 1 diabetes patients had TCRB CDR3s that were shorter (moderately but significantly so) in all four CD4+ subsets.

The investigators reverse transcribed all of the isolated RNA, so they sequenced expressed TCRB transcripts. Clones were read by immunoSEQ multiplex PCR, and TCRdb kept only the in-frame ones, dropping some. The table includes 300,000 to 350,000 clones, about 13% detected once. Antigens of these TCRs are unknown. The sample was naive CD4+ T cells from blood. These receptors were taken from a woman aged 18 to 35 with type 1 diabetes.

J is TRBJ2-5 and V is TRBV13; 9 positions agree with TRBD2. Trimming removed 7 bases from V and 3 bases from J; junction bases left unmatched: 3. This CDR3 region has 13 residues. CDR1 is PRHDT and CDR2 is FYEKMQ in the germline V gene (reference sequence). The CDR3 sequence: CASKRLAEETQYF. CDR3 coding DNA: TGTGCCAGCAAGAGACTAGCGGAAGAGACCCAGTACTTC.

The chain has TRBV6-6 and TRBJ2-2; TRBD1 might be the D (6 bases). The germline V gene encodes CDR1 MNHNY and CDR2 SVGAGI (reference sequence). V was cut by 6 bases and J by 1 base, with 9 bases left in between. The CDR3 consists of 14 residues. This chain's CDR3 is CASSPGQNTGELFF. Written as DNA, the CDR3 is TGTGCCAGCAGCCCGGGACAGAACACCGGGGAGCTGTTTTTT.

CDR3 protein: CASSYLTGSYEQYF. The DNA of the CDR3 is TGTGCCAGCAGCTACCTGACAGGGAGCTACGAGCAGTACTTC. The genes are TRBV11-2 and TRBJ2-7; 7 bases fit TRBD1. From germline, CDR1 is SGHAT and CDR2 FQNNGV. The J segment lost 3 bases and the V segment lost 4 bases, leaving 6 bases of the junction unmatched. The length of the CDR3 is 14 residues.

The chain uses TRBV18 and TRBJ2-7, with 9 bases lining up with TRBD2. CDR3 length equals 15 residues. CDR1 is KGHSH, CDR2 LQKENI, per germline. V lost 2 bases and J lost 5; bases outside the gene matches: 7. CDR3 sequence: CASSPRLAGNDEQYV. The DNA of the CDR3 is TGTGCCAGCTCACCAAGGCTAGCGGGAAACGACGAGCAGTACGTC.

This clone was counted only a few times. This chain uses TRBV29-1 with TRBJ1-5; D may be TRBD1 (6 bases). The CDR3 is made up of 15 amino acids. V was pared by 0 bases and J by 4 bases, with 13 bases between. In germline, CDR1 is SQVTM, CDR2 ANQGSEA. CDR3 loop: CSVEDRNRENQPQHF. Written as DNA, the CDR3 is TGCAGCGTTGAAGATCGGAACAGGGAGAATCAGCCCCAGCATTTT.

The gene calls are TRBV30 and TRBJ2-6, with D hard to call. Looked up from germline, CDR1 is GTSNPN and CDR2 is SVGIG (reference sequence). The CDR3 totals 15 residues. The CDR3 reads CARSGAASGANVLTF. The CDR3 bases are TGTGCACGTTCAGGTGCTGCCTCTGGGGCCAACGTCCTGACTTTC.

This clone has more than one count but fewer than ten. V gene TRBV30 combines with J gene TRBJ2-3, with 9 bases that match TRBD2. Trimming took 8 bases from V and 6 from J; bases not matched to a gene: 9. Germline V gene data show CDR1 as GTSNPN and CDR2 as SVGIG (reference sequence). The CDR3 extends over 13 amino acids. DNA for the CDR3: TGTGCCGGCCATAGCGGGAGTCCTGATACGCAGTATTTT. Encoded protein: CAGHSGSPDTQYF.

V gene TRBV18 combines with J gene TRBJ2-1, with TRBD2 as a possible D gene (5 bases). V shed 2 bases and J shed 6 bases, with 14 bases lying between them. This CDR3 is 15 amino acids long. CDR1 is KGHSH, CDR2 LQKENI, per germline. The CDR3 loop is CASSPTGAGGNEQFF. CDR3 DNA: TGTGCCAGCTCACCAACGGGCGCCGGAGGCAATGAGCAGTTCTTC.

This clone was picked up a small number of times. The rearrangement joins TRBV2 to TRBJ2-4, with D possibly being TRBD1 (6 bases). The CDR3 runs to 14 residues. CDR1 and CDR2 (germline): SNHLY, FYNNEI. V lost 5 bases, J lost 2 bases, and 10 bases lay in between. The CDR3 nucleotides are TGTGCCAGCAGTTTTACAGGGCCCAAAAACATTCAGTACTTC. Translating gives CASSFTGPKNIQYF.

This clone was recorded a few times. The chain is built from TRBV7-9 and TRBJ1-2; 11 bases match TRBD1. This CDR3 has 16 amino acids. V was pared by 3 bases and J by 4 bases, with 7 bases of the junction left unmatched. Germline loops: CDR1 SEHNR, CDR2 FQNEAQ (reference sequence). CDR3 region: CASSLGGQGALYGYTF. The CDR3 region has the DNA TGTGCCAGCAGCTTGGGAGGACAGGGGGCGCTCTATGGCTACACCTTC.

In this sample, this clone turned up a few times. The chain carries TRBV6-1 and TRBJ2-2; D uncertain. V was trimmed by 7 bases and J by 6 bases, leaving 12 bases between them. From germline, CDR1 is MNHNS and CDR2 SASEGT. There are 13 residues in the CDR3. The chain's CDR3 is CASTSVTPGELFF. The CDR3 DNA reads as TGTGCCAGCACCTCGGTCACGCCCGGGGAGCTGTTTTTT.

V is TRBV28 and J is TRBJ1-1; maybe TRBD1 (5 bases). Germline lookup yields CDR1 MDHEN and CDR2 SYDVKM. V was cut by 4 bases and J by 8 bases, with 14 bases left in between. This CDR3 spans 13 amino acids. The CDR3 protein is CASSSAGLREAFF. CDR3 nucleotides: TGTGCCAGCAGTTCAGCAGGGTTGAGAGAAGCTTTCTTT. The complete variable domain, with remaining parts taken from reference TRBV28 and TRBJ1-1, reads DVKVTQSSRYLVKRTGEKVFLECVQDMDHENMFWYRQDPGLGLRLIYFSYDVKMKEKGDIPEGYSVSREKKERFSLILESASTNQTSMYLCASSSAGLREAFFGQGTRLTVV.

This clone was observed a handful of times. The chain couples TRBV18 to TRBJ2-7, with a tentative D call TRBD1 (5 bases). The CDR3 has 15 amino acids. Germline-derived CDR1 and CDR2 are KGHSH and LQKENI. V lost 6 bases and J 2 bases, leaving 17 bases between the germline ends. CDR3 nucleotide sequence: TGTGCCAGCTCCCCTGGAAGGACACCTACCTACGAGCAGTACGTC. Protein: CASSPGRTPTYEQYV.

V gene TRBV7-9 combines with J gene TRBJ2-7; 9 nucleotides align to TRBD1. Germline-derived CDR1 and CDR2 are SEHNR and FQNEAQ (reference sequence). This CDR3 comprises 16 residues. With V trimmed by 5 bases and J by 2 bases, 10 bases remained unmatched. The CDR3 DNA follows: TGTGCCAGCAGCCCAGTCCCCGGGACAGGGACCTACGAGCAGTACGTC. Amino acid sequence: CASSPVPGTGTYEQYV.

This clone has only a few counts. This chain joins TRBV11-2 and TRBJ2-5; TRBD2 matches 9 bases. The CDR3 length is 13 residues. From germline, CDR1 is SGHAT and CDR2 FQNNGV. The V gene end was trimmed by 5 bases and the J gene end by 5 bases; junction bases not matched to a gene: 3. The CDR3 DNA reads TGTGCCAGCAGCATAGCGGGAGTGGAGACCCAGTACTTC. Protein: CASSIAGVETQYF.

The chain combines TRBV7-3 with TRBJ1-2; D might be TRBD1 (5 bases). CDR3 length equals 13 residues. CDR1 is SGHTA, CDR2 FQGTGA, per germline. Trimming cost V 0 bases and J 9 bases, with 11 bases left between them. The CDR3 loop reads CASSLTREGSYTF. CDR3 in DNA: TGTGCCAGCAGCTTAACAAGGGAGGGGAGCTACACCTTC.

The V call is TRBV7-2, the J call TRBJ2-3, with D maybe TRBD2 (6 bases). This CDR3 region has 20 residues. Trimming took 0 bases from V and 5 from J, leaving 27 bases between them. Per the germline V gene, CDR1 is SGHTA and CDR2 is FQGNSA. The CDR3 sequence is CASSLARLTYSGTWGDTQYF. As DNA, the CDR3 is TGTGCCAGCAGCTTAGCCCGATTGACGTATAGCGGCACTTGGGGAGATACGCAGTATTTT.

This clone was detected only a few times. This chain connects TRBV18 to TRBJ2-7, with D possibly matching TRBD1 (5 bases). The CDR3 loop spans 14 amino acids. Trimming took off 3 bases at V and 2 bases at J, with 11 bases between the two ends. Germline loops: CDR1 KGHSH, CDR2 LQKENI. The CDR3 spells CASSPARVPYEQYF. The CDR3 nucleotides read TGTGCCAGCTCACCCGCCAGGGTCCCCTACGAGCAGTACTTC.

In its sample, this clone was seen a few times. The chain recombines TRBV7-9 with TRBJ1-1; no firm D call. The V gene's germline CDR1 is SEHNR and CDR2 FQNEAQ (reference sequence). Trimming took 4 bases from V and 8 from J, leaving 8 bases between them. This CDR3 has 11 residues. Written as DNA, the CDR3 is TGTGCCAGCAGCTCCGTAATGGAAGCTTTCTTT. This codes for CASSSVMEAFF.

The chain is built from TRBV7-2 and TRBJ1-1; TRBD1 might be the D (5 bases). Trimming pared 1 base from V and 6 bases from J, leaving 9 bases between. In germline, CDR1 is SGHTA, CDR2 FQGNSA. CDR3 size: 13 residues. The CDR3 DNA sequence: TGTGCCAGCAGCTTAGTGGGGGGAGCTGAAGCTTTCTTT. Translating gives CASSLVGGAEAFF.

This clone has only a few counts. The V and J genes are TRBV27 and TRBJ2-7, with a weak D call TRBD2 (6 bases). Trimming removed 2 bases from V and 1 base from J, with 15 bases in between. CDR3 size: 16 residues. The V gene's germline CDR1 is MNHEY and CDR2 SMNVEV (reference sequence). In nucleotides, the CDR3 is TGTGCCAGCAGTTTAATGGGGATTAGCGGATCCTACGAGCAGTACTTC. Translated, it gives CASSLMGISGSYEQYF.

This clone has a handful of counts. The chain is built from TRBV30 and TRBJ2-7; the match to TRBD1 covers 8 bases. V lost 8 bases, J lost 7 bases, and 16 bases stayed unmatched. This CDR3 region has 14 residues. The germline CDR1 and CDR2 sequences are GTSNPN and SVGIG (reference sequence). As DNA, the CDR3 is TGTGCCCACCGTCCGGGACAGGTCCCCTCAGAGCAGTACTTC. It codes for CAHRPGQVPSEQYF.

The CDR3 DNA sequence: TGTGCCAGCAGCTTAGACTCACGGGAGGAGACCCAGTACTTC. Protein sequence: CASSLDSREETQYF. The chain is built from TRBV11-1 and TRBJ2-5, with D perhaps TRBD2 (6 bases). CDR1 is SGHAT and CDR2 is FQDESV in the germline V gene (reference sequence). The length of the CDR3 is 14 residues. V was cut by 1 base and J by 5 bases, with 11 bases left in between.

A few counts support this clone. This chain links TRBV7-2 with TRBJ1-5, with D possibly being TRBD1 (5 bases). Germline assignment: CDR1 SGHTA and CDR2 FQGNSA. The CDR3 covers 15 residues. V was pared by 1 base and J by 2 bases, with 9 bases between. This chain's CDR3 is CASSLGGDGNQPQHF. DNA of the CDR3: TGTGCCAGCAGCTTAGGGGGGGACGGCAATCAGCCCCAGCATTTT.

A few counts support this clone. The genes are TRBV11-2 and TRBJ1-2; no reliable D call. CDR1 and CDR2 from the germline V gene are SGHAT and FQNNGV. V was cut by 5 bases and J by 3 bases, with 19 bases left in between. There are 16 residues in the CDR3. The CDR3 region is CASSPTPPRSYYGYTF. For the CDR3, the DNA is TGTGCCAGCAGCCCAACCCCCCCGAGGTCTTACTATGGCTACACCTTC.

This clone was observed once. V and J are TRBV6-5 and TRBJ1-1; TRBD1 matches at 10 bases. V lost 6 bases to trimming and J lost 11 bases; unmatched junction nucleotides: 3. The CDR3 spans 11 residues. The germline CDR1 and CDR2 sequences are MNHEY and SVGAGI. For the CDR3, the DNA is TGTGCCAGCAGAAAGGGACAGGGGGCTTTCTTT. Its protein is CASRKGQGAFF.

This clone was recorded a few times. The rearrangement uses TRBV30 and TRBJ2-7, with D perhaps matching TRBD1 (7 bases). Germline CDR1 is GTSNPN and CDR2 is SVGIG (reference sequence). V lost 0 bases, J lost 2 bases, and 17 bases lay in between. This CDR3 comprises 16 residues. CDR3 in amino acids: CAWSVRGGTDTYEQYV. CDR3 bases: TGTGCCTGGAGTGTACGCGGCGGGACAGACACCTACGAGCAGTACGTC.

The chain combines TRBV5-4 with TRBJ2-5; perhaps TRBD1 as D (5 bases). Germline V gives CDR1 SGHNT, CDR2 YYREEE (reference sequence). The CDR3 contains 13 residues. Between the trimmed V and J ends, which lost 4 bases and 5 bases, there was a span of 12 bases. CDR3 sequence: CASSLTGPETQYF. The DNA for the CDR3 is TGTGCCAGCAGCCTCACAGGACCGGAGACCCAGTACTTC. The full variable domain, completed using reference TRBV5-4 and TRBJ2-5, is ETGVTQSPTHLIKTRGQQVTLRCSSQSGHNTVSWYQQALGQGPQFIFQYYREEENGRGNFPPRFSGLQFPNYSSELNVNALELDDSALYLCASSLTGPETQYFGPGTRLLVL.

The chain uses TRBV6-5 and TRBJ1-1; 8 nucleotides align to TRBD1. The CDR3 is 13 residues long. CDR1 MNHEY and CDR2 SVGAGI come from the germline V gene. Trimming took 6 bases from V and 3 from J; bases not matched to a gene: 3. DNA of the CDR3: TGTGCCAGCAGGCACAGGGGGGACACTGAAGCTTTCTTT. It is translated as CASRHRGDTEAFF.

The CDR3 DNA sequence: TGCAGCGTTTCGTTTTTGTCAGGGGCTATTACGAGCAAGCGGGACACAGATACGCAGTATTTT. Its protein product is CSVSFLSGAITSKRDTDTQYF. The chain joins TRBV29-1 to TRBJ2-3; a weak D match, TRBD2 (7 bases). Germline CDR1 and CDR2: SQVTM and ANQGSEA. The CDR3 is 21 amino acids. Trimming cost V 5 bases and J 2 bases, with 35 bases left between them.

This clone was seen only a few times. V and J are TRBV30 and TRBJ1-2; 8 nucleotides agree with TRBD1. V trimming: 4 bases; J trimming: 8 bases; junction bases outside the gene matches: 15. The CDR3 consists of 15 residues. In germline, CDR1 is GTSNPN, CDR2 SVGIG (reference sequence). CDR3 amino acids: CAWISWRTGWNGYTF. CDR3 DNA: TGTGCCTGGATCTCTTGGAGGACAGGGTGGAACGGCTACACCTTC. Based on the CDR3 plus reference TRBV30 and TRBJ1-2, the full variable domain is SQTIHQWPATLVQPVGSPLSLECTVEGTSNPNLYWYRQAAGRGLQLLFYSVGIGQISSEVPQNLSASRPQDRQFILSSKKLLLSDSGFYLCAWISWRTGWNGYTFGSGTRLTVV.